This T cell receptor (beta chain) came from a study of CD8 T cells in Susac syndrome. Study findings and constraints: By the study's own acknowledgment, its TCR sequencing and HLA analysis included relatively few individuals.

V lost 5 bases, J lost 4 bases, and 8 bases stayed unmatched. The CDR3 loop spans 15 amino acids. Germline V gene sequence: CDR1 LGHDT, CDR2 YNNKEL (reference sequence). The sequenced target, TCR beta, came from blood CD8+ and CD4+ T cells. Negative isolation yielded CD4+ and CD8+ T cells, and FACS enriched TEMRA cells. With random hexamers, 0.5 to 1 ug RNA was reverse transcribed. By means of immunoSEQ multiplex PCR, TCR beta CDR3 spanning 54 Vbeta and 13 Jbeta underwent amplification. TCRdb processed the immunoSEQ multiplex PCR reads anew with MiXCR; each CDR3 protein has one entry. The table shows 65,000 to 80,000 distinct CDR3 sequences, with about 91% occurring only once. As to this clonotype: The antigen is unknown.

This clonotype was obtained from a human donor with multiple sclerosis. Sequences were obtained from CD8+ T cells from PBMCs. The rearrangement joins TRBV3-1 to TRBJ2-7; 10 bases are shared with TRBD2. The CDR3 coding sequence is TGTGCCAGCAGCGAAGGGCCTAGCGGGAGTTACGAGCAGTACTTC. Amino acids: CASSEGPSGSYEQYF.